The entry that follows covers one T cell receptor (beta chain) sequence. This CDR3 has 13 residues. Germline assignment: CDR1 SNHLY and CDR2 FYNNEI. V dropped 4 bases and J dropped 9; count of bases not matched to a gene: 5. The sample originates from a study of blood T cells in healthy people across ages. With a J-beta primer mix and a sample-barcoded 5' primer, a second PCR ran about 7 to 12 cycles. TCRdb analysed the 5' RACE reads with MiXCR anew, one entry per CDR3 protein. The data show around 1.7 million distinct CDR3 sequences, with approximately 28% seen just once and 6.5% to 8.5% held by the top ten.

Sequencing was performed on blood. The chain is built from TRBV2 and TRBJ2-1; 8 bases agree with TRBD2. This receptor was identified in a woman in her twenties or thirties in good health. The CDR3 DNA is TGTGCCAGCAGTGGATCGGGGGGGAGTGAGCAGTTCTTC. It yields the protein CASSGSGGSEQFF.